The 12 T cell receptor beta chains listed next were all sequenced from one sample in a study of cytomegalovirus exposure and HLA in healthy donors. The PCR contained 60 Vbeta and 13 Jbeta primers. Repertoires were generated with immunoSEQ multiplex PCR, while TCRdb's copy carries only in-frame clones and drops some. The sample yields more than 95,000 clones, about two thirds seen once. Specimen: PBMCs. These receptors came from a man aged 25 to 40 in good health and CMV-seronegative.

The genes are TRBV2 and TRBJ2-5; a possible D gene is TRBD1 (6 bases). The J call may be incorrect, as the DNA end agrees better with TRBJ2-7. CDR3 length: 14 amino acids. From germline, CDR1 is SNHLY and CDR2 FYNNEI. CDR3 nucleotide sequence: TGTGCCAGCAGTGCTGGATGGGGGCCGGACGAGCAGTACTTC. Amino acids: CASSAGWGPDEQYF.

This rearrangement joins TRBV5-6 to TRBJ1-5, with a weak D call TRBD1 (6 bases). The CDR3 has 14 residues. Trimming shortened V by 1 base and J by 1 base, and 6 bases separated the two germline ends. The germline gives CDR1 SGHDT, CDR2 YYEEEE. CDR3 DNA: TGTGCCAGCAGCTTGCAGGGGAGCAATCAGCCCCAGCATTTT. Translated: CASSLQGSNQPQHF.

This chain links TRBV29-1 with TRBJ1-1, with D unresolved. This CDR3 is built from 13 residues. Germline V lookup: CDR1 SQVTM, CDR2 ANQGSEA. Trimming stripped 4 bases from V and 1 base from J, with 10 bases between. The CDR3 region is CSVVFPENTEAFF. The CDR3, as DNA: TGCAGCGTTGTCTTCCCAGAGAACACTGAAGCTTTCTTT.

This clone was seen a few times. V gene TRBV7-2 combines with J gene TRBJ2-3; 7 bases agree with TRBD2. The CDR3 extends over 15 amino acids. In germline, CDR1 is SGHTA, CDR2 FQGNSA. V lost 5 bases, J lost 10 bases, and 15 bases stayed unmatched. The CDR3 DNA reads as TGTGCCAGCAGCCCCAAGGGCGGGGGTGAGGTCGCGCAGTATTTT. This codes for CASSPKGGGEVAQYF.

This sequence joins TRBV15 and TRBJ2-6; TRBD1 is a possible D gene (6 bases). The germline V gene has CDR1 LNHNV and CDR2 YYDKDF (reference sequence). The CDR3 has 17 residues. Trimming took 1 base from V and 0 from J, leaving 10 bases between them. The CDR3: CATSRGTGTSGANVLTF. For the CDR3, the DNA is TGTGCCACCAGCAGAGGTACAGGGACCTCTGGGGCCAACGTCCTGACTTTC.

This chain connects TRBV6-4 to TRBJ1-6, with D possibly matching TRBD1 (6 bases). CDR3 length: 14 amino acids. Germline CDR1 is MRHNA and CDR2 is SNTAGT. V gave up 4 bases and J gave up 8 bases, with 12 bases separating them. CDR3 region: CASSGQGGDSPLHF. CDR3 nucleotide sequence: TGTGCCAGCAGTGGCCAAGGGGGGGATTCACCCCTCCACTTT.

The V and J genes are TRBV28 and TRBJ2-7, with 8 bases identical to TRBD1. The ends lost 2 bases at V and 3 bases at J; junction bases unmatched: 6. CDR3 size: 15 residues. Germline loops: CDR1 MDHEN, CDR2 SYDVKM. The DNA for the CDR3 is TGTGCCAGCAGTTTACCCGGGACAGGAGACTACGAGCAGTACTTC. Translated: CASSLPGTGDYEQYF.

The rearrangement uses TRBV4-2 and TRBJ1-4; D is possibly TRBD1 (6 bases). The germline V and J ends were trimmed by 0 bases and 5 bases, with 19 bases remaining between them. This CDR3 region has 18 residues. Per the germline V gene, CDR1 is LGHNA and CDR2 is YNFKEQ. The CDR3 sequence is CASSQDGLRDTENEKLFF. Written as DNA, the CDR3 is TGTGCCAGCAGCCAAGACGGCCTCCGGGACACGGAGAATGAAAAACTGTTTTTT.

There are a few counts of this clone. The chain joins TRBV2 to TRBJ2-7, with 7 bases aligning to TRBD1. Germline trimming cut 6 bases from V and 3 bases from J; bases unmatched to any gene: 8. The CDR3 covers 14 residues. CDR1 and CDR2 (germline): SNHLY, FYNNEI. In DNA form, the CDR3 reads TGTGCCAGCAGATACCGGGACAGCCGCTACGAGCAGTACTTC. Protein sequence: CASRYRDSRYEQYF.

The V gene is TRBV7-9, the J gene TRBJ1-6; 10 bases map to TRBD1. The CDR3 runs to 14 residues. Germline assignment: CDR1 SEHNR and CDR2 FQNEAQ (reference sequence). V lost 3 bases to trimming and J lost 10 bases; unmatched junction nucleotides: 3. The DNA for the CDR3 is TGTGCCAGCAGCTTCCGGGACAGGGGCTCACCCCTCCACTTT. Amino acid sequence: CASSFRDRGSPLHF.

The chain is built from TRBV18 and TRBJ1-4, with 11 bases identical to TRBD1. CDR3 size: 14 residues. Germline trimming cut 2 bases from V and 10 bases from J; bases unmatched to any gene: 3. Germline lookup yields CDR1 KGHSH and CDR2 LQKENI. The CDR3 nucleotides are TGTGCCAGCTCACCAGGGACAGGGGGGCGAAAACTGTTTTTT. Translated: CASSPGTGGRKLFF.

V is TRBV7-3 and J is TRBJ2-2; possible D gene TRBD2, 6 bases. The length of the CDR3 is 15 residues. The germline V gene encodes CDR1 SGHTA and CDR2 FQGTGA. Trimming removed 0 bases at V and 5 bases at J, with 10 bases between. CDR3 DNA sequence: TGTGCCAGCAGCTTAACGGGCGGGGTAACCGGGGAGCTGTTTTTT. Amino acid sequence: CASSLTGGVTGELFF.